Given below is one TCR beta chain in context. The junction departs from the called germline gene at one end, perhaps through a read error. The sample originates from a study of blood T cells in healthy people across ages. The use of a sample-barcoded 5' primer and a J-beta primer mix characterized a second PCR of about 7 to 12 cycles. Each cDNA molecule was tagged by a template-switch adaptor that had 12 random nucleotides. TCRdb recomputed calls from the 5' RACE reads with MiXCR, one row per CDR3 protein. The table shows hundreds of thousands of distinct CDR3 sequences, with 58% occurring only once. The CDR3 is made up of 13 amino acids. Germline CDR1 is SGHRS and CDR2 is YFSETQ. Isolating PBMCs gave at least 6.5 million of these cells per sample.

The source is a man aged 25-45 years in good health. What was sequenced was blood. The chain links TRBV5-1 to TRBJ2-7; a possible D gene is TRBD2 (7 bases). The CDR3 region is CASSLVGGREQYF. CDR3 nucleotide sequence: TGCGCCAGCAGTTTGGTGGGGGGGCGCGAGCAGTACTTC.